One TCR beta chain is described in this entry. Its antigen is not yet known. No much larger clonotype is one base removed from it; base qualities were not supplied. These data come from a study of blood T cell repertoires in COVID-19 (TCRdb year 2020). General notes on the study: Samples from collaborators originated in the United States, Italy and Spain and spanned both the acute and convalescent phases of COVID-19. The prospective study material was composed of cDNA or gDNA derived from T cells, B-cell-depleted T cells, or PBMCs. Deeply sampled blood TCRbeta repertoires from subjects exposed to, actively infected with, or recovered from COVID-19 were included in the dataset. A freely available public database, intended as a resource for researchers studying the immune response to SARS-CoV-2, is where the repertoires were released. Samples were obtained from the ongoing ImmuneRACE study (first 160 participants) and from about 1,300 subjects provided by 6 global collaborators. Nearly every sample came with metadata listing a de-identified subject ID, COVID-19 status, age in years and sex. Where available, HLA class I and class II types were taken from metadata supplied by the sample provider and were not determined by assay-based typing.

The study at large found these results: The quantity of clinical and demographic metadata differed by source and by participant and was supplied without curation.

Via the germline V gene, CDR1 is MNHEY and CDR2 SVGAGI. Deletion took 7 bases off V and 8 bases off J, with a span of 14 bases between the germline ends. Including the terminal cysteine and phenylalanine, the CDR3 comprises 12 residues. Only the CDR3 part of the read is kept: 36 bases, read in frame from the first base. Participants in the prospective study were enrolled through a virtual design, were aged about 18 to 100 years, and lived in about 25 United States geographic areas. In the prospective study, participants were assigned to cohorts based on the clinical history participants reported in a screening survey and a study questionnaire. In the prospective study, mobile phlebotomists collected whole blood, serum and a nasopharyngeal or oropharyngeal swab from each participant. Over an approximately 2-month period, participants in the prospective study had the option of providing additional blood draws and questionnaires. Before DNA extraction, blood samples from the prospective study were shipped at room temperature or frozen.

TCRbeta CDR3 regions were amplified from genomic DNA by means of the immunoSEQ Assay, a bias-controlled multiplex PCR. Per the original workflow: Within the assay, amplification of reference gene primers was used to estimate how many nucleated cells each sample contained. Sequence reads were collapsed and filtered to measure the absolute abundance of every unique TCRbeta CDR3 rearrangement. For each sample, productive Simpson clonality was calculated as the square root of Simpson's diversity index across productive rearrangements. Held by TCRdb, this immuneACCESS table contains in-frame sequences only and omits some clones. Under half of the omission traces to an unresolved V gene where checked; the cause of the rest is unknown. V and J calls and clone size are as listed in that table; D and trimming were resolved from the DNA. In this sample the table shows hundreds of thousands of clones, around 90% of which occur a single time. The ten most abundant clones make up roughly 2% of the sample.

Here the chain combines TRBV6-5 and TRBJ1-2; TRBD1 is perhaps the D gene, given 6 matching bases. The receptor's source is a woman in her 40s with acute COVID-19. Sequences were obtained from PBMCs or T cells enriched from blood (not recorded which). The DNA sequence is as follows: TGTGCCAGCAAGGGGGGGGAGCGGGGCTACACCTTC. Its protein is CASKGGERGYTF.